Here is one TCR beta chain with its context. In the original processing: Reference gene primers were amplified, and this amplification served to estimate nucleated cell counts. TCRdb's table, derived via immunoSEQ multiplex PCR, lists solely in-frame clones and lacks some. V, J and clone size are taken as reported in that table, and D and trimming were inferred from the DNA itself. The sample has a few hundred thousand clones, roughly nine tenths seen once. This record belongs to a study of blood T cell repertoires in COVID-19. Background on the study: The United States, Italy and Spain supplied acute and convalescent COVID-19 samples. PBMCs, B-cell-depleted T cells, or T cells were the source of the cDNA or gDNA that made up the material.

V dropped 6 bases and J dropped 5; count of bases not matched to a gene: 2. CDR1 is MNHEY, CDR2 SMNVEV, per germline (reference sequence). The CDR3 totals 13 residues. The sequenced material came from peripheral blood. The V and J genes are TRBV27 and TRBJ2-2; 8 positions agree with TRBD2. The TCR comes from a man between 60 and 75 years old with acute or convalescent COVID-19. As DNA, the CDR3 is TGTGCCAGCAGATTAGCGGGAACCGGGGAGCTGTTTTTT. This sequence encodes CASRLAGTGELFF.